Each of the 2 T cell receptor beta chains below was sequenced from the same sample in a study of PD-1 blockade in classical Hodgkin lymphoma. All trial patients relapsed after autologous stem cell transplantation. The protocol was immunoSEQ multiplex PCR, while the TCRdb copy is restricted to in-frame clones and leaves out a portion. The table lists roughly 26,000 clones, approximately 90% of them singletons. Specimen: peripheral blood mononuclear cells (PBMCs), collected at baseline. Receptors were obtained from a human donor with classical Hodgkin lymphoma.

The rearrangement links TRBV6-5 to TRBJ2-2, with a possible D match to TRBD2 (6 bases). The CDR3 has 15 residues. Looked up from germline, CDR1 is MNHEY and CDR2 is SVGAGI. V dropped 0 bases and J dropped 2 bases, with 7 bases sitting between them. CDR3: CASSYSRGNTGELFF. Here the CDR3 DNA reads TGTGCCAGCAGTTACTCGCGGGGAAACACCGGGGAGCTGTTTTTT.

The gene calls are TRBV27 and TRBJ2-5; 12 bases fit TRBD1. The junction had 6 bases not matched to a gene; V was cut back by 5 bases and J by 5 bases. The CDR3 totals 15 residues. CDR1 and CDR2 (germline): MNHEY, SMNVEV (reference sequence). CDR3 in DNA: TGTGCCAGCAGTGCCGGGACAGGGGGCCGGGAGACCCAGTACTTC. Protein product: CASSAGTGGRETQYF.